This T cell receptor (beta chain) was documented in a study of T cell changes during pregnancy in multiple sclerosis. This clone appeared a single time. This CDR3 region has 15 residues. The trim removed 3 bases at V and 8 bases at J, leaving 10 bases unmatched. CDR1 and CDR2 (germline): SGDLS, YYNGEE. Assay: immunoSEQ multiplex PCR; the TCRdb copy retains only in-frame clones and omits some. The table records some 80,000 clones, 85% to 95% of them present only once. This chain uses TRBV9 with TRBJ1-3, with TRBD1 matching 8 bases. The sample here was peripheral blood, taken in the first trimester of pregnancy. This receptor was identified in a female donor with multiple sclerosis, enrolled in a pregnancy study. The CDR3 nucleotides are TGTGCCAGCAGCGCAGGACAGGGCGCCGAGTACACCATATATTTT. Translating it yields CASSAGQGAEYTIYF.